This is a list of T cell receptor beta chains from one sample in a study of T cell clones after liver transplantation. TCRdb's copy holds only in-frame clones and misses some; the assay was immunoSEQ multiplex PCR. The sample contains approximately 71,000 clones, 80% to 95% of which appear only once. The sequencing used CD4+ T cells from blood, collected about 27 months after liver transplant. The receptors were gathered from a human patient who received a liver transplant. A subset of T cells may come from the graft donor. The CDR3 runs from the conserved cysteine through the conserved F or W. Fields, in order: J gene, D gene, clone size, V gene, CDR3 DNA, CDR3 protein. The D gene is left open where the match is weak. Clone sizes are given selectively: once, few, many, or a class where the clone is expanded.

j_gene: TRBJ1-2; d_gene: -; abundance: -; v_gene: TRBV5-4; CDR3nt: TGTGCCACCCAGCTTTCGGGCTCCAGGGTGGGTGGCTACACCTTC; CDR3aa: CATQLSGSRVGGYTF
j_gene: TRBJ1-1; d_gene: -; abundance: -; v_gene: TRBV16; CDR3nt: TGTGCCAGCAGCCAAAAGATACTGGGGGGCATGAACACTGAAGCTTTCTTT; CDR3aa: CASSQKILGGMNTEAFF
j_gene: TRBJ2-7; d_gene: TRBD1; abundance: -; v_gene: TRBV30; CDR3nt: TGTGCCTGGAGCTACCGGGACAGCTACGAGCAGTACTTC; CDR3aa: CAWSYRDSYEQYF
j_gene: TRBJ1-5; d_gene: TRBD1; abundance: -; v_gene: TRBV7-9; CDR3nt: TGTGCCAGCAGCTTAGGGACAGGGAGCAATCAGCCCCAGCATTTT; CDR3aa: CASSLGTGSNQPQHF
j_gene: TRBJ2-5; d_gene: -; abundance: few; v_gene: TRBV19; CDR3nt: TGTGCCAGTAGACCCAGGGGAGTCCACGAGACCCAGTACTTC; CDR3aa: CASRPRGVHETQYF
j_gene: TRBJ2-5; d_gene: -; abundance: once; v_gene: TRBV11-3; CDR3nt: TGTGCCAGCAGCCCTAGAGTAGGGGAGACCCAGTACTTC; CDR3aa: CASSPRVGETQYF
j_gene: TRBJ2-1; d_gene: -; abundance: -; v_gene: TRBV18; CDR3nt: TGTGCCAGCTCACCACTTGGGCCAAATGAGCAGTTCTTC; CDR3aa: CASSPLGPNEQFF
j_gene: TRBJ1-1; d_gene: -; abundance: -; v_gene: TRBV27; CDR3nt: TGTGCCAGCAGTCCCCTTGTGGGTTTGAGAACTGAAGCTTTCTTT; CDR3aa: CASSPLVGLRTEAFF
j_gene: TRBJ2-3; d_gene: TRBD2; abundance: once; v_gene: TRBV11-2; CDR3nt: TGTGCCAGCAGCGGTACCACGATCGGGGGGGATACGCAGTATTTT; CDR3aa: CASSGTTIGGDTQYF
j_gene: TRBJ2-7; d_gene: -; abundance: -; v_gene: TRBV18; CDR3nt: TGTGCCAGCTCAGAGGTTGACGTCTACGAGCAGTACTTC; CDR3aa: CASSEVDVYEQYF
j_gene: TRBJ2-7; d_gene: -; abundance: few; v_gene: TRBV10-1; CDR3nt: TGCGCCAGCAGTGAAGGACCGAGTTACGAGCAGTACTTC; CDR3aa: CASSEGPSYEQYF
j_gene: TRBJ1-3; d_gene: -; abundance: -; v_gene: TRBV25-1; CDR3nt: TGTGCCAGCATCTCAGGTGCTGGAAACACCATATATTTT; CDR3aa: CASISGAGNTIYF
j_gene: TRBJ2-7; d_gene: TRBD2; abundance: -; v_gene: TRBV7-2; CDR3nt: TGTGCCAGCAGCTTAGTAGCTAGCGGGAGTTCGCACGAGCAGTACTTC; CDR3aa: CASSLVASGSSHEQYF
j_gene: TRBJ2-6; d_gene: -; abundance: -; v_gene: TRBV5-1; CDR3nt: TGCGCCAGCAGCTTGCCCACAGGGAACCCTCTCTCTGGGGCCAACGTCCTGACTTTC; CDR3aa: CASSLPTGNPLSGANVLTF
j_gene: TRBJ1-1; d_gene: TRBD1; abundance: -; v_gene: TRBV6-1; CDR3nt: TGTGCCAGCAGAAAACAGGGGTCCTCTGAAGCTTTCTTT; CDR3aa: CASRKQGSSEAFF
j_gene: TRBJ2-1; d_gene: -; abundance: few; v_gene: TRBV7-2; CDR3nt: TGTGCCAGCAGATCGACCCCCCGGGTGGTCAATGAGCAGTTCTTC; CDR3aa: CASRSTPRVVNEQFF
j_gene: TRBJ2-1; d_gene: TRBD1; abundance: -; v_gene: TRBV14; CDR3nt: TGTGCCAGCAGCCAAGAGGCCCCAGGGGGACAGTTCTTC; CDR3aa: CASSQEAPGGQFF
j_gene: TRBJ2-2; d_gene: -; abundance: -; v_gene: TRBV28; CDR3nt: TGTGCCAGCAAACTCGACGTGGGTTCCACCGGGGAGCTGTTTTTT; CDR3aa: CASKLDVGSTGELFF
j_gene: TRBJ1-5; d_gene: -; abundance: -; v_gene: TRBV18; CDR3nt: TGTGCCAGCTCACGATCCGGGATCTCTAGCAATCAGCCCCAGCATTTT; CDR3aa: CASSRSGISSNQPQHF
j_gene: TRBJ2-2; d_gene: -; abundance: -; v_gene: TRBV5-1; CDR3nt: TGCGCCAGCAGCTTGGAACTTTTTAACACCGGGGAGCTGTTTTTT; CDR3aa: CASSLELFNTGELFF
j_gene: TRBJ1-1; d_gene: -; abundance: once; v_gene: TRBV19; CDR3nt: TGTGCCAGTAGTAGCCAGGGGAACACTGAAGCTTTCTTT; CDR3aa: CASSSQGNTEAFF
j_gene: TRBJ2-5; d_gene: TRBD2; abundance: -; v_gene: TRBV30; CDR3nt: TGTGCCTGCCTAAAACCGGGACTAGCGGGAGGCCTGGAGACCCAGTACTTC; CDR3aa: CACLKPGLAGGLETQYF
j_gene: TRBJ1-1; d_gene: -; abundance: -; v_gene: TRBV5-4; CDR3nt: TGTGCCAGCAGTCCCGGGGGGCTAAAGGGCACTGAAGCTTTCTTT; CDR3aa: CASSPGGLKGTEAFF
j_gene: TRBJ2-3; d_gene: TRBD2; abundance: -; v_gene: TRBV27; CDR3nt: TGTGCCAGCACATCGCCTAGCGGGAGCACAGATACGCAGTATTTT; CDR3aa: CASTSPSGSTDTQYF
j_gene: TRBJ2-3; d_gene: -; abundance: -; v_gene: TRBV11-2; CDR3nt: TGTGCCAGCAGCTTAGAGGGGAATACGCAGTATTTT; CDR3aa: CASSLEGNTQYF
j_gene: TRBJ1-1; d_gene: -; abundance: -; v_gene: TRBV6-5; CDR3nt: TGTGCCAGCAGTTACATCCAGGGCCTCCATAACACTGAAGCTTTCTTT; CDR3aa: CASSYIQGLHNTEAFF
j_gene: TRBJ2-1; d_gene: TRBD1; abundance: -; v_gene: TRBV9; CDR3nt: TGTGCCAGCAGCGTCCGAGACAGGGCTAACAATGAGCAGTTCTTC; CDR3aa: CASSVRDRANNEQFF
j_gene: TRBJ1-5; d_gene: -; abundance: -; v_gene: TRBV19; CDR3nt: TGTGCCAGTAGTGAAGGGTGGCCAGGGAATCAGCCCCAGCATTTT; CDR3aa: CASSEGWPGNQPQHF
j_gene: TRBJ2-5; d_gene: -; abundance: -; v_gene: TRBV7-2; CDR3nt: TGTGCCAGCAGCTTAAGTTTGGGGGAGACCCAGTACTTC; CDR3aa: CASSLSLGETQYF
j_gene: TRBJ2-7; d_gene: -; abundance: -; v_gene: TRBV2; CDR3nt: TGTGCCAGCACCGCTTATAGCGAGCAGTACTTC; CDR3aa: CASTAYSEQYF
j_gene: TRBJ2-6; d_gene: TRBD2; abundance: -; v_gene: TRBV2; CDR3nt: TGTGCCAGCTCCCGGGAGGAGGGTACCAACGTCCTGACTTTC; CDR3aa: CASSREEGTNVLTF
j_gene: TRBJ1-2; d_gene: -; abundance: -; v_gene: TRBV11-3; CDR3nt: TGTGCCAGCAGCTTAGGAGGGCTCTATGGCTACACCTTC; CDR3aa: CASSLGGLYGYTF
j_gene: TRBJ2-7; d_gene: TRBD2; abundance: -; v_gene: TRBV7-3; CDR3nt: TGTGCCAGCAGCCCCACCGCCCAGGGAGGGGAGCAGTACTTC; CDR3aa: CASSPTAQGGEQYF
j_gene: TRBJ1-1; d_gene: -; abundance: -; v_gene: TRBV5-8; CDR3nt: TGTGCCAGCAGCTTGGAAGGCAGGGTCATGACTGAAGCTTTCTTT; CDR3aa: CASSLEGRVMTEAFF
j_gene: TRBJ2-1; d_gene: -; abundance: -; v_gene: TRBV7-8; CDR3nt: TGTGCCAGCAGCTTAGTGGTACAGGGCTACAATGAGCAGTTCTTC; CDR3aa: CASSLVVQGYNEQFF
j_gene: TRBJ1-5; d_gene: TRBD1; abundance: -; v_gene: TRBV15; CDR3nt: TGTGCCACCAGCCCCTGGGCAGGGGGCGATCAGCCCCAGCATTTT; CDR3aa: CATSPWAGGDQPQHF
j_gene: TRBJ2-1; d_gene: TRBD2; abundance: -; v_gene: TRBV28; CDR3nt: TGTGCCAGCAGTATAGGGGGGACTAGCTCCTACAATGAGCAGTTCTTC; CDR3aa: CASSIGGTSSYNEQFF
j_gene: TRBJ2-3; d_gene: TRBD1; abundance: once; v_gene: TRBV7-2; CDR3nt: TGTGCCAGCAGCTTAGCCGTGACAGGGGCAGATACGCAGTATTTT; CDR3aa: CASSLAVTGADTQYF
j_gene: TRBJ2-1; d_gene: -; abundance: -; v_gene: TRBV2; CDR3nt: TGTGCCAGCAGAGGTGAGGTCCTAGTCGATCATGAGCAGTTCTTC; CDR3aa: CASRGEVLVDHEQFF
j_gene: TRBJ2-7; d_gene: TRBD2; abundance: -; v_gene: TRBV5-1; CDR3nt: TGCGCCAGCAGCTTCGAGGCTAGCGGGGTCTACGAGCAGTACTTC; CDR3aa: CASSFEASGVYEQYF
j_gene: TRBJ2-1; d_gene: -; abundance: -; v_gene: TRBV10-1; CDR3nt: TGCCCCAAGGAGCGTCTACTCCCAATTGGAGGCAATGAGCAGTTCTTC; CDR3aa: CPKERLLPIGGNEQFF
j_gene: TRBJ2-7; d_gene: -; abundance: once; v_gene: TRBV4-3; CDR3nt: TGCGCCAGCAGCCAAGGGAGTAATCACCGATCCGAGCAGTACTTC; CDR3aa: CASSQGSNHRSEQYF
j_gene: TRBJ1-5; d_gene: -; abundance: -; v_gene: TRBV18; CDR3nt: TGTGCCAGCTCACCCGATGGTAGCAATCAGCCCCAGCATTTT; CDR3aa: CASSPDGSNQPQHF
j_gene: TRBJ1-4; d_gene: -; abundance: once; v_gene: TRBV15; CDR3nt: TGTGCCACCAGCAGCCCAAGGGGGGAGAGTGAAAAACTGTTTTTT; CDR3aa: CATSSPRGESEKLFF
j_gene: TRBJ1-1; d_gene: TRBD1; abundance: -; v_gene: TRBV6-4; CDR3nt: TGTGCCAGCAGTAGGGGACAGGGCACTGAAGCTTTCTTT; CDR3aa: CASSRGQGTEAFF
j_gene: TRBJ1-4; d_gene: -; abundance: -; v_gene: TRBV2; CDR3nt: TGTGCCAGCAGCGGGACCGCCGGAAAACTGTTTTTT; CDR3aa: CASSGTAGKLFF
j_gene: TRBJ2-7; d_gene: TRBD2; abundance: -; v_gene: TRBV5-1; CDR3nt: TGCGCCAGCAGCTCCCTGGCGGGAGCGGACGAGCAGTACTTC; CDR3aa: CASSSLAGADEQYF
j_gene: TRBJ2-2; d_gene: -; abundance: -; v_gene: TRBV25-1; CDR3nt: TGTGCCAGCAGTGGGGGCGGGGAGCTGTTTTTT; CDR3aa: CASSGGGELFF
j_gene: TRBJ2-7; d_gene: -; abundance: -; v_gene: TRBV19; CDR3nt: TGTGCCAGTAGTCTTCGGGTTTTTAGGGGTAAGGACTACGAGCAGTACTTC; CDR3aa: CASSLRVFRGKDYEQYF
j_gene: TRBJ2-3; d_gene: -; abundance: -; v_gene: TRBV19; CDR3nt: TGTGCCAGTAGTATCGGTAGCGCTCTGGATACGCAGTATTTT; CDR3aa: CASSIGSALDTQYF
j_gene: TRBJ2-1; d_gene: TRBD2; abundance: -; v_gene: TRBV28; CDR3nt: TGTGCCAGCAGTCCGACTAGCGGGAGTGTTGGCAATGAGCAGTTCTTC; CDR3aa: CASSPTSGSVGNEQFF
j_gene: TRBJ2-3; d_gene: -; abundance: -; v_gene: TRBV4-3; CDR3nt: TGCGCCAGCAGCCAAGATGAAGCGGGTCGCACAGATACGCAGTATTTT; CDR3aa: CASSQDEAGRTDTQYF
j_gene: TRBJ2-7; d_gene: -; abundance: -; v_gene: TRBV19; CDR3nt: TGTGCCAGTAGTACAACGACAAGGTACTACGAGCAGTACTTC; CDR3aa: CASSTTTRYYEQYF
j_gene: TRBJ2-3; d_gene: TRBD2; abundance: -; v_gene: TRBV30; CDR3nt: TGTGCCTGGAGGGGGGGGACTAGCGGCACTTATACGCAGTATTTT; CDR3aa: CAWRGGTSGTYTQYF
j_gene: TRBJ2-3; d_gene: -; abundance: -; v_gene: TRBV5-6; CDR3nt: TGTGCCAGCAGCTTGGAGGCAACAGATACGCAGTATTTT; CDR3aa: CASSLEATDTQYF
j_gene: TRBJ2-3; d_gene: -; abundance: -; v_gene: TRBV19; CDR3nt: TGTGCCAGTAGTATTAGGCAGGCTTGGGATACGCAGTATTTT; CDR3aa: CASSIRQAWDTQYF
j_gene: TRBJ2-1; d_gene: -; abundance: -; v_gene: TRBV9; CDR3nt: TGTGCCAGCAGCGTTCGGGACTCCTACAATGAGCAGTTCTTC; CDR3aa: CASSVRDSYNEQFF
j_gene: TRBJ2-7; d_gene: -; abundance: -; v_gene: TRBV14; CDR3nt: TGTGCCAGCAGCCAAGACTGGACCTACGAGCAGTACTTC; CDR3aa: CASSQDWTYEQYF
j_gene: TRBJ2-2; d_gene: -; abundance: -; v_gene: TRBV19; CDR3nt: TGTGCCAGTAGTAATACGGGGCTCACCGGGGAGCTGTTTTTT; CDR3aa: CASSNTGLTGELFF
j_gene: TRBJ2-2; d_gene: -; abundance: -; v_gene: TRBV27; CDR3nt: TGTGCCAGCAGTCAGGGGTATACCGGGGAGCTGTTTTTT; CDR3aa: CASSQGYTGELFF